These T cell receptor beta chains were read from a single sample in a study of blood T cell repertoires in COVID-19. Here immunoSEQ multiplex PCR was the method, and the copy in TCRdb shows in-frame clones only, minus some. Counted here are under 300,000 clones, around 86% occurring once; the ten biggest clones make up 5.5% to 7.5%. The sequenced sample was peripheral blood. Every receptor here comes from a woman between 65 and 79 years old with active or convalescent COVID-19. The CDR3 runs from the conserved cysteine through the conserved F or W. The D gene is left open where the match is weak. Where a row states a size, it is once, few, many or the class of an expanded clone; other rows omit it.

D: NA; J: TRBJ1-2; V: TRBV19; size: NA; DNA: TGTGCCAGTAGTAGGGCTGGGAACTATGGCTACACCTTC; CDR3: CASSRAGNYGYTF
D: NA; J: TRBJ1-1; V: TRBV27; size: NA; DNA: TGTGCCAGTTACTCAGCGACCTCTGAGAACACTGAAGCTTTCTTT; CDR3: CASYSATSENTEAFF
D: TRBD1; J: TRBJ1-2; V: TRBV7-8; size: once; DNA: TGTGCCAGCAGCTTAGGCGCAGGGGGCTCCTATGGCTACACCTTC; CDR3: CASSLGAGGSYGYTF
D: TRBD2; J: TRBJ2-3; V: TRBV7-8; size: NA; DNA: TGTGCCAGCAGCTTAGCCGTGGCTAGCGGGGGGACAGATACGCAGTATTTT; CDR3: CASSLAVASGGTDTQYF
D: TRBD1; J: TRBJ2-5; V: TRBV20-1; size: NA; DNA: TGCAGTCACGACAGGGTTGAGACCCAGTACTTC; CDR3: CSHDRVETQYF
D: TRBD2; J: TRBJ2-5; V: TRBV7-6; size: NA; DNA: TGTGCCAGCAGCTTGGCTACGGGGCCAGCGGGGGAGACCCAGTACTTC; CDR3: CASSLATGPAGETQYF
D: NA; J: TRBJ1-3; V: TRBV2; size: once; DNA: TGTGCCAGCAGTTACACAGTGTCAGGAAACACCATATATTTT; CDR3: CASSYTVSGNTIYF
D: NA; J: TRBJ1-2; V: TRBV12-3/TRBV12-4; size: few; DNA: TGTGCCAGCAGTTTTCAGGGAGGGTATGGCTACACCTTC; CDR3: CASSFQGGYGYTF
D: NA; J: TRBJ2-2; V: TRBV7-6; size: once; DNA: TGTGCCAGCAGCTTAGTCCTCGGGGAGCTGTTTTTT; CDR3: CASSLVLGELFF
D: NA; J: TRBJ1-5; V: TRBV2; size: NA; DNA: TGTGCCAGCATTTTAGACAGCTATAGCAATCAGCCCCAGCATTTT; CDR3: CASILDSYSNQPQHF
D: TRBD1; J: TRBJ1-1; V: TRBV29-1; size: NA; DNA: TGCAGCGCTCGACAGGGGTCCACTGAAGCTTTCTTT; CDR3: CSARQGSTEAFF
D: NA; J: TRBJ1-5; V: TRBV6-1; size: NA; DNA: TGTGCCAGCAGTGATGGAGGGAGCAATCAGCCCCAGCATTTT; CDR3: CASSDGGSNQPQHF
D: NA; J: TRBJ2-4; V: TRBV19; size: NA; DNA: TGTGCCAGTAGTATATCGAGCCCAGGGACCAAAAACATTCAGTACTTC; CDR3: CASSISSPGTKNIQYF
D: NA; J: TRBJ1-3; V: TRBV2; size: NA; DNA: TGTGCCAGCAGTGCAGTTTCGGGGATCTCTGGAAACACCATATATTTT; CDR3: CASSAVSGISGNTIYF
D: TRBD2; J: TRBJ2-1; V: TRBV7-2; size: NA; DNA: TGTGCCAGCAGCCGGGGGGGCGGCTCCTACAATGAGCAGTTCTTC; CDR3: CASSRGGGSYNEQFF
D: NA; J: TRBJ1-3; V: TRBV10-3; size: NA; DNA: TGTGCCATCAGTGCCGACGGGATCTCTGGAAACACCATATATTTT; CDR3: CAISADGISGNTIYF
D: NA; J: TRBJ2-1; V: TRBV4-1; size: NA; DNA: TGCGCCAGCAGCCAAGAAGGCGGGGCCTACAATGAGCAGTTCTTC; CDR3: CASSQEGGAYNEQFF
D: TRBD2; J: TRBJ2-3; V: TRBV24-1; size: NA; DNA: TGTGCCACCGGGGGGGACCTGGATACGCAGTATTTT; CDR3: CATGGDLDTQYF
D: TRBD2; J: TRBJ2-7; V: TRBV13; size: NA; DNA: TGTGCCAGCAGGAGGCGCGGGGGGCCCTACGAGCAGTACTTC; CDR3: CASRRRGGPYEQYF
D: TRBD2; J: TRBJ2-2; V: TRBV7-2; size: NA; DNA: TGTGCCAGCAGCCCGATGGGGCGGGGGGCCGGAGGGGAGCTGTTTTTT; CDR3: CASSPMGRGAGGELFF
D: TRBD1; J: TRBJ1-4; V: TRBV9; size: NA; DNA: TGTGCCAGCAGCTTATCGTACAGGGGTGAAAAACTGTTTTTT; CDR3: CASSLSYRGEKLFF
D: TRBD1; J: TRBJ1-2; V: TRBV29-1; size: NA; DNA: TGCAGCGTGGATCCGGGACAGGGAAGTGGCTACACCTTC; CDR3: CSVDPGQGSGYTF
D: NA; J: TRBJ1-3; V: TRBV6-1; size: NA; DNA: TGTGCCAGCATTGAAAGGGGAATACTCTCTGGAAACACCATATATTTT; CDR3: CASIERGILSGNTIYF
D: TRBD1; J: TRBJ1-3; V: TRBV11-3; size: NA; DNA: TGTGCCAGCAGCGGGACAGCTGGAAACACCATATATTTT; CDR3: CASSGTAGNTIYF
D: TRBD1; J: TRBJ1-2; V: TRBV20-1; size: NA; DNA: TGCAGTGCTAGTCCAGGGGGAAGCTATGGCTACACCTTC; CDR3: CSASPGGSYGYTF
D: NA; J: TRBJ1-4; V: TRBV19; size: once; DNA: TGTGCCAGTAGCCCTCCTCCCGGGAGCCGGGGTGAAAAACTGTTTTTT; CDR3: CASSPPPGSRGEKLFF
D: TRBD1; J: TRBJ1-6; V: TRBV3-1/TRBV3-2; size: NA; DNA: TGTGCCAGCAGCCAAGGGACAGGGGGCGATAATTCACCTCTCCACTTT; CDR3: CASSQGTGGDNSPLHF
D: TRBD1; J: TRBJ1-1; V: TRBV29-1; size: few; DNA: TGCAGCGTTGACGCGGACAGGGGTGTAACTGAAGCTTTCTTT; CDR3: CSVDADRGVTEAFF
D: NA; J: TRBJ1-5; V: TRBV4-3; size: once; DNA: TGCGCCAGCAGCCAAGAAATGGCTCAGCCCCAGCATTTT; CDR3: CASSQEMAQPQHF
D: NA; J: TRBJ1-5; V: TRBV7-2; size: NA; DNA: TGTGCCAGCAGCCCTCAGGGGAATCAGCCCCAGCATTTT; CDR3: CASSPQGNQPQHF
D: NA; J: TRBJ2-1; V: TRBV7-6; size: NA; DNA: TGTGCCAGCAGCCCGTGGGGGGATCTCCTTGGGTACAATGAGCAGTTCTTC; CDR3: CASSPWGDLLGYNEQFF
D: TRBD2; J: TRBJ2-5; V: TRBV6-2/TRBV6-3; size: NA; DNA: TGTGCCAGCAGTGGTAGCGGGGGGATCAGAGAGACCCAGTACTTC; CDR3: CASSGSGGIRETQYF
D: NA; J: TRBJ1-1; V: TRBV7-2; size: NA; DNA: TGTGCCAGCAGCTTAGTTGGGGGGATGAACACTGAAGCTTTCTTT; CDR3: CASSLVGGMNTEAFF
D: TRBD1; J: TRBJ2-2; V: TRBV4-2; size: NA; DNA: TGTGCCAGCAGCCCTGACAGGGGAGGCACCGGGGAGCTGTTTTTT; CDR3: CASSPDRGGTGELFF
D: NA; J: TRBJ1-1; V: TRBV2; size: NA; DNA: TGTGCCAGCAGTGAAGCGTTAGGGGGCACTGAAGCTTTCTTT; CDR3: CASSEALGGTEAFF
D: NA; J: TRBJ1-5; V: TRBV5-1; size: NA; DNA: TGCGCCCCCGGGGGGCAGCCCCAGCATTTT; CDR3: CAPGGQPQHF
D: TRBD2; J: TRBJ2-1; V: TRBV10-3; size: NA; DNA: TGTGCCATCAGTGAGTCGTTGGTCCCTAAGAGCGGGGGGGCAGGGAATGAGCAGTTCTTC; CDR3: CAISESLVPKSGGAGNEQFF
D: NA; J: TRBJ2-7; V: TRBV5-1; size: NA; DNA: TGCGCCAGCAGCTTGGCTCAGGGCTCCTACGAGCAGTACTTC; CDR3: CASSLAQGSYEQYF
D: NA; J: TRBJ2-1; V: TRBV3-1/TRBV3-2; size: once; DNA: TGTGCCAGCAGCCAGGCCGGGAGATCCAATGAGCAGTTCTTC; CDR3: CASSQAGRSNEQFF